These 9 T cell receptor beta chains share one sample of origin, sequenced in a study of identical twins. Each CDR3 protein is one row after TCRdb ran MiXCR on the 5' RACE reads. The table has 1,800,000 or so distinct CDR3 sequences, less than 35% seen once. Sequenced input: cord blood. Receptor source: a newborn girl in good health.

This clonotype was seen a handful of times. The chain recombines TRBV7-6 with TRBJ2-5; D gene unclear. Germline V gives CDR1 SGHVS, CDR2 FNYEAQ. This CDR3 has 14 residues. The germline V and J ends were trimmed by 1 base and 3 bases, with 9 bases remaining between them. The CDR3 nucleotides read TGTGCCAGCAGCTTAGGGGGTCTGGAAGAGACCCAGTACTTC. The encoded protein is CASSLGGLEETQYF.

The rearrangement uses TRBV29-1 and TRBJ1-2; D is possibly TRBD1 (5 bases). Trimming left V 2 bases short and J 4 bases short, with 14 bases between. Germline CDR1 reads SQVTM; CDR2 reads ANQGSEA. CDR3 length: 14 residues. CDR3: CSVEISGPFYGYTF. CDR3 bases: TGCAGCGTTGAAATTTCAGGGCCTTTCTATGGCTACACCTTC. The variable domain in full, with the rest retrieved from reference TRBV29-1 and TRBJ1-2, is SAVISQKPSRDICQRGTSLTIQCQVDSQVTMMFWYRQQPGQSLTLIATANQGSEATYESGFVIDKFPISRPNLTFSTLTVSNMSPEDSSIYLCSVEISGPFYGYTFGSGTRLTVV.

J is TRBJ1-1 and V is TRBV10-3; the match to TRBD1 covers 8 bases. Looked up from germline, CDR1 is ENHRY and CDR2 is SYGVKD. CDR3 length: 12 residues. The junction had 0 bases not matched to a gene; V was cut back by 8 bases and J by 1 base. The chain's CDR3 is CAIGQGNTEAFF. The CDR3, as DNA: TGTGCCATCGGACAGGGGAACACTGAAGCTTTCTTT.

CDR3 protein: CASSDGVGSPLHF. CDR3 nucleotide sequence: TGTGCCAGCAGTGATGGAGTTGGGTCACCCCTCCACTTT. The rearrangement joins TRBV2 to TRBJ1-6; no reliable D call. The length of the CDR3 is 13 residues. Germline V gene data show CDR1 as SNHLY and CDR2 as FYNNEI. Trimming left V 3 bases short and J 10 bases short, with 10 bases between.

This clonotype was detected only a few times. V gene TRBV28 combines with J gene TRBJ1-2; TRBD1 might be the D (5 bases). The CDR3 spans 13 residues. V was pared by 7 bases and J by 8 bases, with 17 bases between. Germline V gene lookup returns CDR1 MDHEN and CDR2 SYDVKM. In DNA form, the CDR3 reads TGTGCCAGCAACGGGACTCCTACGGCAGGCTACACCTTC. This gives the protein CASNGTPTAGYTF.

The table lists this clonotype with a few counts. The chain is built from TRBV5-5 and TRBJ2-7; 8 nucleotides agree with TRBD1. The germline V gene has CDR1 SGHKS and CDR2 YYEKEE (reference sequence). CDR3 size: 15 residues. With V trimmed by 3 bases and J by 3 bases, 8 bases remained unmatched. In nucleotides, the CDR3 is TGTGCCAGCAGCTCGACTCCGACAGGGGTCTACGAGCAGTACTTC. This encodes CASSSTPTGVYEQYF.

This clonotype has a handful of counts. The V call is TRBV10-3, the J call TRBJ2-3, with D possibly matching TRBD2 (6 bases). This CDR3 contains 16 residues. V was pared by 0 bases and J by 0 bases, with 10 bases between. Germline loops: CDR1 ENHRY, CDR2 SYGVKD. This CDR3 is CAISESGGMSTDTQYF. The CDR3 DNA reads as TGTGCCATCAGTGAGTCGGGCGGGATGAGCACAGATACGCAGTATTTT.

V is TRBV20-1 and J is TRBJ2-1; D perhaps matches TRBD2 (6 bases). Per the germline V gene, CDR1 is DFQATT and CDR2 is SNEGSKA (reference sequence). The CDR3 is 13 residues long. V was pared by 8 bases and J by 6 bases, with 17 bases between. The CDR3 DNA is TGCAGTACTTGGGGGGTGGGGAGCAATGAGCAGTTCTTC. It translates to CSTWGVGSNEQFF.

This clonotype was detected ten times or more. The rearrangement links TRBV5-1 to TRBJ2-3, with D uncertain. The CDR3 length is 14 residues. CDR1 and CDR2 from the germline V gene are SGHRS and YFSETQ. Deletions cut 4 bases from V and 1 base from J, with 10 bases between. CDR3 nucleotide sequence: TGCGCCAGCAGCGCAGGAAGGGGCACAGATACGCAGTATTTT. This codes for CASSAGRGTDTQYF.